A selection of T cell receptor beta chains follows, all from one sample in a study of human T cells and chemical hapten exposure. One entry per CDR3 protein results from TCRdb running MiXCR on the RACE reads. The table has approximately 260,000 distinct CDR3 sequences, roughly 7.4% seen once; the top ten hold 0.9% to 1.5%. The source was whole blood, collected in connection with sensitization to the hapten diphenylcyclopropenone (DPC). The origin of the receptors is a man aged 18-30 years with alopecia areata. Some clones in this sample may be carry-over from other donors' samples. CDR3s include the opening cysteine and the closing phenylalanine or tryptophan. A D gene is named only where the DNA matches it firmly. Not all rows give a size; the values are once, few, many and, for expanded clones, a class.

J gene,D gene,V gene,clone size,CDR3 protein,CDR3 DNA
TRBJ2-3,.,TRBV20-1,many,CSARDRNLLDTQYF,TGCAGTGCTAGGGACAGAAACTTACTGGATACGCAGTATTTT
TRBJ1-2,.,TRBV6-5,many,CASSYSSTYGYTF,TGTGCCAGCAGTTACTCGAGTACTTATGGCTACACCTTC
TRBJ1-2,.,TRBV5-6,few,CASSLAERGGYTF,TGTGCCAGCAGCTTGGCGGAAAGGGGAGGCTACACCTTC
TRBJ2-5,TRBD1,TRBV11-2,.,CASSPLPRDRIRETQYF,TGTGCCAGCAGCCCCCTCCCTCGGGACAGGATAAGGGAGACCCAGTACTTC
TRBJ1-4,.,TRBV12-3/TRBV12-4,many,CASSLTEVSEKLFF,TGTGCCAGCAGCCTGACAGAAGTCAGTGAAAAACTGTTTTTT
TRBJ2-5,.,TRBV4-3,.,CASSPQVKETQYF,TGCGCCAGCAGCCCGCAGGTAAAAGAGACCCAGTACTTC
TRBJ2-3,TRBD2,TRBV5-4,.,CASSSGLAGGSLTDTQYF,TGTGCCAGCAGCTCTGGACTAGCGGGGGGGTCCCTCACAGATACGCAGTATTTT
TRBJ2-3,.,TRBV4-3,.,CASSPHTRLSTDTQYF,TGCGCCAGCAGCCCCCACACTAGGTTAAGCACAGATACGCAGTATTTT
TRBJ2-3,TRBD1,TRBV6-5,few,CAVRDRDTDTQYF,TGTGCCGTCCGGGACAGGGATACAGATACGCAGTATTTT
TRBJ2-5,.,TRBV5-1,.,CASSTAGAVQETQYF,TGCGCCAGCAGCACTGCGGGGGCCGTCCAAGAGACCCAGTACTTC
TRBJ2-2,TRBD1,TRBV12-3/TRBV12-4,.,CASSPTGFTGELFF,TGTGCCAGCAGTCCGACAGGGTTCACCGGGGAGCTGTTTTTT
TRBJ2-5,TRBD1,TRBV20-1,few,CSAIWDREETQYF,TGCAGTGCTATATGGGACAGGGAAGAGACCCAGTACTTC
TRBJ2-2,.,TRBV25-1,few,CASSVWTVPGELFF,TGTGCCAGCAGTGTCTGGACGGTTCCCGGGGAGCTGTTTTTT
TRBJ1-1,.,TRBV4-3,many,CASSPADRNTEAFF,TGCGCCAGCAGCCCTGCAGACAGGAACACTGAAGCTTTCTTT
TRBJ2-3,TRBD2,TRBV3-1,.,CASSQVTGGLHTQYF,TGTGCCAGCAGCCAAGTAACGGGGGGGCTTCATACGCAGTATTTT
TRBJ2-7,TRBD1,TRBV5-1,few,CASSSPGQGYYEQYF,TGCGCCAGCAGCTCCCCGGGACAGGGGTACTACGAGCAGTACTTC
TRBJ2-3,.,TRBV29-1,few,CSVWVRTDTQYF,TGCAGCGTATGGGTGCGCACAGATACGCAGTATTTT
TRBJ1-2,.,TRBV7-9,many,CASSGDGANLNYGYTF,TGTGCCAGCAGCGGCGATGGGGCGAATCTTAACTATGGCTACACCTTC
TRBJ2-1,TRBD2,TRBV29-1,few,CSVEEAGGQFF,TGCAGCGTTGAAGAAGCGGGGGGGCAGTTCTTC
TRBJ1-1,.,TRBV20-1,few,CSARGPTGNTEAFF,TGCAGTGCTAGGGGCCCTACTGGGAACACTGAAGCTTTCTTT
TRBJ1-1,.,TRBV4-3,.,CASSQEQGYEAFF,TGCGCCAGCAGCCAGGAACAGGGATATGAAGCTTTCTTT
TRBJ2-2,.,TRBV12-3/TRBV12-4,many,CATGSTNTGELFF,TGTGCCACCGGGTCGACGAACACCGGGGAGCTGTTTTTT
TRBJ1-4,.,TRBV5-6,.,CASSLAGTTNEKLFF,TGTGCCAGCAGCTTGGCCGGGACGACTAATGAAAAACTGTTTTTT
TRBJ2-3,.,TRBV6-2/TRBV6-3,.,CASSLGASTQYF,TGTGCCAGCAGCCTTGGGGCGTCTACGCAGTATTTT
TRBJ2-3,.,TRBV7-2,few,CASSSLRADTQYF,TGTGCCAGCAGCTCCCTTCGGGCAGATACGCAGTATTTT
TRBJ2-1,TRBD2,TRBV6-2/TRBV6-3,few,CASSYGLAGNNEQFF,TGTGCCAGCAGTTACGGGCTAGCGGGAAACAATGAGCAGTTCTTC
TRBJ2-3,.,TRBV9,many,CASSVGQSSTDTQYF,TGTGCCAGCAGCGTAGGACAGTCTAGCACAGATACGCAGTATTTT
TRBJ1-5,TRBD1,TRBV12-3/TRBV12-4,.,CASTDRAQPQHF,TGTGCCAGCACTGACAGGGCTCAGCCCCAGCATTTT
TRBJ1-2,.,TRBV4-2,.,CASSQEISGYTF,TGTGCCAGCAGCCAAGAGATAAGTGGCTACACCTTC
TRBJ2-7,.,TRBV28,.,CASSLAAGKYYEQYF,TGTGCCAGCAGTTTGGCCGCCGGGAAGTACTACGAGCAGTACTTC
TRBJ2-3,.,TRBV3-1,few,CASSHFRLGGIGKDTQYF,TGTGCCAGCAGCCATTTTCGTCTAGGGGGGATTGGGAAAGATACGCAGTATTTT
TRBJ1-1,.,TRBV10-3,many,CAISESNTEAFF,TGTGCCATCAGTGAGTCGAACACTGAAGCTTTCTTT
TRBJ1-6,.,TRBV4-3,few,CASSLGRGNNSPLHF,TGCGCCAGCAGCCTTGGACGTGGCAATAATTCACCCCTCCACTTT